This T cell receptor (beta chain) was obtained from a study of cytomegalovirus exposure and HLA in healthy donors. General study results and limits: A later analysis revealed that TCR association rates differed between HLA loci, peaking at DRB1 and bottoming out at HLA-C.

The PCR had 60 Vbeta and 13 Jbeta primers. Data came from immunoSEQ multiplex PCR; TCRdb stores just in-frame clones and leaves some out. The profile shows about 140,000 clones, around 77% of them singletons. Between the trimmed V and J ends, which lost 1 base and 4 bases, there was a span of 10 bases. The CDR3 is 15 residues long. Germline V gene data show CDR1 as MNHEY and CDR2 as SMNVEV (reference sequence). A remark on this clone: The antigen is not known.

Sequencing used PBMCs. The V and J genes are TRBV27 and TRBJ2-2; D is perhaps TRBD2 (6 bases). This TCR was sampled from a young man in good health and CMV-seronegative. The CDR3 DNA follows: TGTGCCAGCAGTTTATGGGGGAGGATCACCGGGGAGCTGTTTTTT. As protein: CASSLWGRITGELFF.